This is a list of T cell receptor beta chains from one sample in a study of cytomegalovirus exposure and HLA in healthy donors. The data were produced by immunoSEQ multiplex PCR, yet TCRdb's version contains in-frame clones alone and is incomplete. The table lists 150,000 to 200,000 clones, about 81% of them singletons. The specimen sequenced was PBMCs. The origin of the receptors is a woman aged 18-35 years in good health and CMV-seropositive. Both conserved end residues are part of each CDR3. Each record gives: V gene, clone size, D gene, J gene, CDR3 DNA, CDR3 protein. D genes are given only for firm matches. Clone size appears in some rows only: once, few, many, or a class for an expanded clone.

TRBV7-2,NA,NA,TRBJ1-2,TGTGCCAGCAGCCTTAATTTTGGGGGGAACTATGGCTACACCTTC,CASSLNFGGNYGYTF
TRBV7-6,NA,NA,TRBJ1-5,TGTGCCAGCAGCCACCGCGGGGGTTCCTCCCATCAGCCCCAGCATTTT,CASSHRGGSSHQPQHF
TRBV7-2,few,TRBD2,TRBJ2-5,TGTGCCAGCAGCTTAGGACTAGCCGCGGAGACCCAGTACTTC,CASSLGLAAETQYF
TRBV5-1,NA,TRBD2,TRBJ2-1,TGCGCCAGCAGCTTGAGCGCGGGGGGGGCGAATGAGCAGTTCTTC,CASSLSAGGANEQFF
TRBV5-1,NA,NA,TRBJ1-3,TGCGCCAGCAGCTTACATTTCGATCCTGGAAACACCATATATTTT,CASSLHFDPGNTIYF
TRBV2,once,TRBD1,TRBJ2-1,TGTGCCAGCAAGGCGTGGGGGACAGGGGGGGGTGAGCAGTTCTTC,CASKAWGTGGGEQFF
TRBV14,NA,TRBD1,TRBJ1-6,TGTGCCAGCAGCCGCGGGAGGACAGGTTTTTATAATTCACCCCTCCACTTT,CASSRGRTGFYNSPLHF
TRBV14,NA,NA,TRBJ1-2,TGTGCCAGCAGCCGGCAGACTAACTATGGCTACACCTTC,CASSRQTNYGYTF
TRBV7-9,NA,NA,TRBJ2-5,TGTGCCAGCAGCCCCGGTCGCGGGACGAACCTGGAGACCCAGTACTTC,CASSPGRGTNLETQYF
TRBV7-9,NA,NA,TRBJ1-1,TGTGCCAGCAGCCCCCATACTGAAGCTTTCTTT,CASSPHTEAFF
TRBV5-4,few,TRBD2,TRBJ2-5,TGTGCCAGCAGCTTGCGACTAGCGGGGGGCCGAACCCAGACCCAGTACTTC,CASSLRLAGGRTQTQYF
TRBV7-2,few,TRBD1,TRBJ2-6,TGTGCCAGCAGCTCTGACAGGGCTGGGGCCAACGTCCTGACTTTC,CASSSDRAGANVLTF
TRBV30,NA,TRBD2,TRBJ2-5,TGTGCCTGGAGTGTACTCCGGGGGGGGGAGACCCAGTACTTC,CAWSVLRGGETQYF
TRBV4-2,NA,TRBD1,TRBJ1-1,TGTGCCAGCAGCCACAAACAGGGGATGAACACTGAAGCTTTCTTT,CASSHKQGMNTEAFF
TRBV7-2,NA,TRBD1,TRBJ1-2,TGTGCCAGCAGCAGAGGGGGGGACAGGGGAGTTCGCAACTATGGCTACACCTTC,CASSRGGDRGVRNYGYTF
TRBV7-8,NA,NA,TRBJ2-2,TGTGCCAGCAGCCTAAGGATCCAGGGCCCCGGGGAGCTGTTTTTT,CASSLRIQGPGELFF
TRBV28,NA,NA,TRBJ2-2,TGTGCCAGCAGTTTTAGGGGGAAGAGAACCGGGGAGCTGTTTTTT,CASSFRGKRTGELFF
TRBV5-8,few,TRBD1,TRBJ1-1,TGTGCCAGCAGCTCGGCACTTTTCCTACAGGGGGTTAACACTGAAGCTTTCTTT,CASSSALFLQGVNTEAFF
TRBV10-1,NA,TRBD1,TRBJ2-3,TGCGCCAGCAGTGAACGTCCGGACAGGTACACAGATACGCAGTATTTT,CASSERPDRYTDTQYF
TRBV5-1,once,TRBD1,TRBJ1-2,TGCGCCAGCAGCACCGGACAGGGAATTGGGGGCTACACCTTC,CASSTGQGIGGYTF
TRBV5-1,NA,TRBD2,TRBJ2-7,TGCGCCAGCAGCTTGGGTGCTAGCGGTCCGTCCTACGAGCAGTACTTC,CASSLGASGPSYEQYF
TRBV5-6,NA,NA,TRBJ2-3,TGTGCCAGCAGCTTGGTTCAGGGGCGACGCACAGATACGCAGTATTTT,CASSLVQGRRTDTQYF
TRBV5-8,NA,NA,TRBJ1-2,TGTGCCAGCAGCTTGGAGGGGTTGTTATCAGGGAAGCTTCTCTTC,CASSLEGLLSGKLLF
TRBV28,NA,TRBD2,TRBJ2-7,TGTGCCAGCAGTCGCACCGGGACTAGCGGGCCTTTGCCCTCCTACGAGCAGTACTTC,CASSRTGTSGPLPSYEQYF
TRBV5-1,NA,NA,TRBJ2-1,TGCGCCAGCAGCTTACAGAGAGGGTATGAGCAGTTCTTC,CASSLQRGYEQFF
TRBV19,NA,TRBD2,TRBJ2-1,TGTGCCAGTAGTTCAAACCCACTAGCGGGGGGGCGGGATGAGCAGTTCTTC,CASSSNPLAGGRDEQFF
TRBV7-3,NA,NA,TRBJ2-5,TGTGCCAGCAGCTTAAACGCAGGCGTAAAAGAGACCCAGTACTTC,CASSLNAGVKETQYF
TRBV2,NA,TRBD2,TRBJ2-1,TGTGCCAGCAGTGACCCCGGAACGACTAGCGGATACAATGAGCAGTTCTTC,CASSDPGTTSGYNEQFF
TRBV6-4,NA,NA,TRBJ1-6,TGTGCCAGCAGTGTTTCTATGAGTGATCATTCACCCCTCCACTTT,CASSVSMSDHSPLHF
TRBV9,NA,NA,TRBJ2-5,TGTGCCAGCAGCGGGGGCCGAGAGACCCAGTACTTC,CASSGGRETQYF
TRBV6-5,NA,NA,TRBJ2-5,TGTGCCAGCAGGGTCGACCGGGGACTCCAAGAGACCCAGTACTTC,CASRVDRGLQETQYF
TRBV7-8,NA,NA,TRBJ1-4,TGTGCCAGCAGCTTAGTTTTCGGGGGGGCTAATGAAAAACTGTTTTTT,CASSLVFGGANEKLFF
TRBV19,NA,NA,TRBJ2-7,TGTGCCAGTAGTATAGGGAGCGAGCAGTACTTC,CASSIGSEQYF
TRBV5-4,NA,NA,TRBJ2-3,TGTGCCAGCAGCTTGGGAGAAGGGACTTCCACAGATACGCAGTATTTT,CASSLGEGTSTDTQYF
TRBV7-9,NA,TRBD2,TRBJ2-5,TGTGCCAGCAGCTTTAGGCGGGGGGAGACCCAGTACTTC,CASSFRRGETQYF
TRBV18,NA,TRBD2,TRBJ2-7,TGTGCCAGCTCACCCGGCGCGGGGGACGAGCAGTACTTC,CASSPGAGDEQYF
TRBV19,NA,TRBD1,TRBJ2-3,TGTGCCAGTAGTGCCCGAAAGGGGACAGGCTCAGATACGCAGTATTTT,CASSARKGTGSDTQYF
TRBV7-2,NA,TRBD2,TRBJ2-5,TGTGCCAGCAGCTCCCAGGGGTGGCGGGGGGACTTC,CASSSQGWRGDF
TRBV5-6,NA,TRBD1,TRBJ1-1,TGTGCCAGCAGCCGTTGGGTGGGACAGCCGAACACTGAAGCTTTCTTT,CASSRWVGQPNTEAFF
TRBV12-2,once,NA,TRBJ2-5,TGTGCAAATCGCACCCGGGGGTTAGAGACCCAGTACTTC,CANRTRGLETQYF
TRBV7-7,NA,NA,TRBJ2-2,TGTGCTAGCAGTCCTCGGAGTTTAGAGACCGGGGAGCTGTTTTTT,CASSPRSLETGELFF
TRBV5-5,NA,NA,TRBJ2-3,TGTGCCAGCAGCCCCAACCCCTTAGCGGCAGGCACAGATACGCAGTATTTT,CASSPNPLAAGTDTQYF
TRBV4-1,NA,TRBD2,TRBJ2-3,TGCGCCAGCAGCCCTAGCGGGGGGGGCCGCACAGATACGCAGTATTTT,CASSPSGGGRTDTQYF
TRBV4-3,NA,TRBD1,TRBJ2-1,TGCGCCAGCAGCCCAGCCCGGGACAGGGTGTACGGTGAGCAGTTCTTC,CASSPARDRVYGEQFF
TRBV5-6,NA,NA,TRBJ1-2,TGTGCCAGCAGCTTGGTACAGGCAAACTATGGCTACACCTTC,CASSLVQANYGYTF
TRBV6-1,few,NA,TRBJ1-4,TGTGCCAGCAGTGAAGTGGTAGGGAGTAATGAAAAACTGTTTTTT,CASSEVVGSNEKLFF
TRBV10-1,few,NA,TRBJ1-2,TGCGCCAGCAATACAGGTTCCTATGGCTACACCTTC,CASNTGSYGYTF
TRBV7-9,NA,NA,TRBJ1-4,TGTGCCAGCAGCTTAATCCAGGGGCTTAATGAAAAACTGTTTTTT,CASSLIQGLNEKLFF
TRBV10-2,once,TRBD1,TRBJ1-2,TGCGCCAGCAGCCCTCCCCGACAGGGAGGCTACACCTTC,CASSPPRQGGYTF
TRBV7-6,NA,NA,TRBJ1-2,TGTGCCAGCAGCTTCGCAGCGGGAAGCTATGGCTACACCTTC,CASSFAAGSYGYTF
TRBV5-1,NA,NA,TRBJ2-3,TGCGCCAGCAGCTTAAGAGGGGGGGGAGGAGATACGCAGTATTTT,CASSLRGGGGDTQYF
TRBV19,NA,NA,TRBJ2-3,TGTGCCAGTAGTATCGAAGGACATCTCGACACAGATACGCAGTATTTT,CASSIEGHLDTDTQYF
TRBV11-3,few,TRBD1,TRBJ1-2,TGTGCCAGCAGCCCGGACAGGGGTTATGGCTACACCTTC,CASSPDRGYGYTF
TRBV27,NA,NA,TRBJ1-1,TGTGCCAGCAGTTTATCGAGGCAGAAGAACACTGAAGCTTTCTTT,CASSLSRQKNTEAFF
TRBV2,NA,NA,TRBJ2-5,TGTGCCAGCACCCTCCCGCCGGGGACAACGTACCAAGAGACCCAGTACTTC,CASTLPPGTTYQETQYF
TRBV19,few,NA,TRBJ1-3,TGTGCCAGTAACACAGGGTATACTGGAAACACCATATATTTT,CASNTGYTGNTIYF
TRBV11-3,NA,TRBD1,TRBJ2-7,TGTGCCAGCAGCCAACACAGGGGGTGGTTTTCCTGCGAGCAGTACTTC,CASSQHRGWFSCEQYF
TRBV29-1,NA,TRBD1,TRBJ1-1,TGCAGCGTTCCGACAGGGGGATTGAACACTGAAGCTTTCTTT,CSVPTGGLNTEAFF